Below, 16 T cell receptor beta chains from the same sample are listed, as sequenced in a study of T cells in Graves' hyperthyroidism and ophthalmopathy. Researchers amplified the TCR beta CDR3 regions from RNA transcripts. An initial round of RT-PCR targeting the TCR CDR3 relied on the HTBI primer set. TCRdb itself ran the multiplex PCR reads through MiXCR, one entry per CDR3 protein. This table holds around 300,000 distinct CDR3 sequences, about an eighth found once. The source material was blood. These receptors all come from a woman aged 25 to 39 with Graves' hyperthyroidism that later progressed to Graves' ophthalmopathy.

This clonotype was counted at least ten times. The chain uses TRBV12-3 or TRBV12-4 and TRBJ2-1, with unresolved D. V dropped 1 base and J dropped 9 bases, with 1 base sitting between them. The CDR3 covers 10 residues. CDR3 in DNA: TGTGCCAGCAGTTTAGTTGAGCAGTTCTTC. Translating gives CASSLVEQFF.

A remark on this clonotype: This may come from a read error, since a much larger clone is one base off. The chain links TRBV9 to TRBJ1-5; D possibly corresponds to TRBD1 (6 bases). The germline V gene encodes CDR1 SGDLS and CDR2 YYNGEE. This CDR3 has 15 residues. CDR3 loop: CASSPDGQSNQAQHF. The DNA of the CDR3 is TGTGCCAGCAGCCCCGATGGACAGAGCAATCAGGCCCAGCATTTT.

This chain links TRBV7-9 with TRBJ2-5, with 11 nucleotides matching TRBD1. Per germline, CDR1 SEHNR and CDR2 FQNEAQ (reference sequence). This CDR3 has 16 residues. V lost 4 bases to trimming and J lost 5 bases; unmatched junction nucleotides: 9. CDR3 in DNA: TGTGCCAGCAGCTGGCCGGGACAGGGGGAGGAGGAGACCCAGTACTTC. Amino acid sequence: CASSWPGQGEEETQYF.

This clonotype was recorded many times. The genes are TRBV7-6 and TRBJ2-1, with D perhaps assigned TRBD1 or TRBD2 (5 bases each). The CDR3 spans 13 residues. The ends were cut back, 8 bases at V and 9 bases at J, with 17 bases in the middle. The germline V gene encodes CDR1 SGHVS and CDR2 FNYEAQ. The CDR3 DNA reads TGTGCCAGCGGCCGGGACCCAACGACTGAGCAGTTCTTC. Amino acids: CASGRDPTTEQFF. The full variable domain, rest sourced from reference TRBV7-6 and TRBJ2-1, is GAGVSQSPRYKVTKRGQDVALRCDPISGHVSLYWYRQALGQGPEFLTYFNYEAQQDKSGLPNDRFSAERPEGSISTLTIQRTEQRDSAMYRCASGRDPTTEQFFGPGTRLTVL.

The sample holds a few counts of this clonotype. The chain couples TRBV4-1 to TRBJ1-1, with D unclear. The CDR3 extends over 13 amino acids. The germline V gene has CDR1 MGHRA and CDR2 YSYEKL. The germline V and J ends were trimmed by 3 bases and 3 bases, with 8 bases remaining between them. The CDR3 nucleotides read TGCGCCAGCAGCCAGCAGAGGGACACTGAAGCTTTCTTT. Protein product: CASSQQRDTEAFF.

This clonotype has at least ten counts. V gene TRBV7-2 combines with J gene TRBJ2-2, with TRBD2 identical over 8 bases. V was pared by 2 bases and J by 7 bases, with 3 bases of the junction left unmatched. Germline CDR1 reads SGHTA; CDR2 reads FQGNSA. CDR3 length: 14 amino acids. CDR3 nucleotides: TGTGCCAGCAGCTTAAGGCTAGCGGGCGGGGAGCTGTTTTTT. Amino acids: CASSLRLAGGELFF.

This clonotype has at least ten counts. The CDR3 sequence: CASSQEWARSSYEQYF. CDR3 nucleotides: TGCGCCAGCAGCCAAGAGTGGGCCAGGAGCTCCTACGAGCAGTACTTC. The rearrangement joins TRBV4-1 to TRBJ2-7; D gene uncertain. The CDR3 has 16 residues. Germline V gene sequence: CDR1 MGHRA, CDR2 YSYEKL. Trimming removed 0 bases from V and 0 bases from J, with 12 bases in between.

The chain combines TRBV19 with TRBJ2-7; maybe TRBD2 (6 bases). V lost 5 bases, J lost 6 bases, and 20 bases lay in between. Germline loops: CDR1 LNHDA, CDR2 SQIVND (reference sequence). This CDR3 is 15 amino acids long. CDR3 loop: CASSGMTGAHGEQYF. The CDR3 DNA reads TGTGCCAGTAGTGGAATGACGGGAGCTCACGGCGAGCAGTACTTC.

This clonotype came up many times. The gene calls are TRBV9 and TRBJ1-5; a weak D match, TRBD1 (5 bases). In germline, CDR1 is SGDLS, CDR2 YYNGEE. The CDR3 is 15 residues long. Trimming pared 0 bases from V and 5 bases from J, leaving 12 bases between. The CDR3 DNA reads as TGTGCCAGCAGCGTAGGAGCGGGGGGTTATCAGCCCCAGCATTTT. Its translation is CASSVGAGGYQPQHF.

V usage is TRBV13 and J usage is TRBJ2-3; 10 nucleotides match TRBD2. This CDR3 region has 17 residues. V was pared by 4 bases and J by 6 bases, with 13 bases of the junction left unmatched. CDR1 and CDR2 (germline): PRHDT, FYEKMQ (reference sequence). As DNA, the CDR3 is TGTGCCAGCAGCTCCACCCCCGGGACTAGCGTAGCGGATACGCAGTATTTT. This translates into CASSSTPGTSVADTQYF.

This clonotype was observed at least ten times. J is TRBJ1-6 and V is TRBV7-6; no clear D. Germline CDR1 reads SGHVS; CDR2 reads FNYEAQ. This CDR3 region has 13 residues. V lost 1 base and J 9 bases, leaving 7 bases between the germline ends. The CDR3 coding sequence is TGTGCCAGCAGCTTAGATTGGGCTTCACCCCTCCACTTT. Protein sequence: CASSLDWASPLHF.

There are a few counts of this clonotype. This chain uses TRBV18 with TRBJ1-4; D is undetermined. V was trimmed by 2 bases and J by 4 bases, leaving 8 bases between them. Looked up from germline, CDR1 is KGHSH and CDR2 is LQKENI. The CDR3 loop spans 14 amino acids. The CDR3 region is CASSPEQLNEKLFF. The CDR3 DNA reads TGTGCCAGCTCACCAGAGCAGCTTAATGAAAAACTGTTTTTT. The variable domain in full, completed from reference TRBV18 and TRBJ1-4, reads NAGVMQNPRHLVRRRGQEARLRCSPMKGHSHVYWYRQLPEEGLKFMVYLQKENIIDESGMPKERFSAEFPKEGPSILRIQQVVRGDSAAYFCASSPEQLNEKLFFGSGTQLSVL.

This clonotype was picked up many times. This chain connects TRBV4-3 to TRBJ2-1; D is undetermined. Deletions cut 0 bases from V and 1 base from J, with 7 bases between. In germline, CDR1 is LGHNA, CDR2 YSLEER. This CDR3 is 15 amino acids long. The CDR3 region is CASSQESGSYNEQFF. The CDR3 DNA sequence: TGCGCCAGCAGCCAAGAGTCAGGATCCTACAATGAGCAGTTCTTC.

This clonotype occurred many times. The chain carries TRBV20-1 and TRBJ2-3; D is perhaps TRBD2 (5 bases). This CDR3 contains 14 residues. Germline CDR1 is DFQATT and CDR2 is SNEGSKA (reference sequence). Trimming removed 3 bases at V and 7 bases at J, with 17 bases between. The CDR3 protein is CSASGGQDEYTQYF. CDR3 in DNA: TGCAGTGCTAGTGGAGGCCAGGACGAATATACGCAGTATTTT.

The chain joins TRBV20-1 to TRBJ1-3; maybe TRBD1 (5 bases). The germline V gene has CDR1 DFQATT and CDR2 SNEGSKA (reference sequence). The CDR3 runs to 13 residues. Trimming took 6 bases from V and 5 from J, leaving 14 bases between them. The CDR3 spells CSAIPGLRNTIYF. The CDR3 nucleotides are TGCAGTGCAATCCCGGGACTGAGAAACACCATATATTTT.

The chain uses TRBV7-2 and TRBJ2-7; 10 bases are a match to TRBD2. CDR3 length: 15 residues. The ends lost 6 bases at V and 3 bases at J; junction bases unmatched: 8. Germline V gene sequence: CDR1 SGHTA, CDR2 FQGNSA. The CDR3 DNA reads TGTGCCAGCAGTCGGACTAGCGGAGGGTTCTACGAGCAGTACTTC. Its translation is CASSRTSGGFYEQYF.